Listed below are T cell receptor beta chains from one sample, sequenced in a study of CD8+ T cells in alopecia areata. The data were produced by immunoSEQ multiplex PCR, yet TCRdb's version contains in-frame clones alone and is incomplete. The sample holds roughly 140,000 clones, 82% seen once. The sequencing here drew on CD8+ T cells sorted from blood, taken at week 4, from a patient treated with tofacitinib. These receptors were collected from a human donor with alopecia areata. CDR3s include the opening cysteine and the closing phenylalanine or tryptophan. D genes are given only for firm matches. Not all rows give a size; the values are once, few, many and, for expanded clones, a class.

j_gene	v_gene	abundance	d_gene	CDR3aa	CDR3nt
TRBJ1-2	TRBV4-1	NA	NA	CASSQAVNYGYTF	TGCGCCAGCAGCCAAGCTGTTAACTATGGCTACACCTTC
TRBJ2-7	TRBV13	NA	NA	CASSPRGPSYEQYF	TGTGCCAGCAGCCCGCGGGGGCCCTCCTACGAGCAGTACTTC
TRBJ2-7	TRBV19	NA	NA	CASSPRPLYEQYF	TGTGCCAGTAGTCCTCGTCCACTTTACGAGCAGTACTTC
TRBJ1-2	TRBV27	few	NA	CASSTSPGYGYTF	TGTGCCAGCAGTACCTCGCCGGGGTATGGCTACACCTTC
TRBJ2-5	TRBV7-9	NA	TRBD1	CASSWPGQGQETQYF	TGTGCCAGCAGCTGGCCGGGACAGGGGCAAGAGACCCAGTACTTC
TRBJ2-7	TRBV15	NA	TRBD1	CATSRVSAGGYEQYF	TGTGCCACCAGCAGAGTATCGGCAGGGGGTTACGAGCAGTACTTC
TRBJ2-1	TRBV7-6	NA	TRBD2	CASSEGLAGATYGYNEQFF	TGTGCCAGCAGCGAGGGACTAGCGGGGGCCACATATGGATACAATGAGCAGTTCTTC
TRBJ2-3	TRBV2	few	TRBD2	CASSRLAGPTDTQYF	TGTGCCAGCAGCCGACTAGCGGGCCCCACAGATACGCAGTATTTT
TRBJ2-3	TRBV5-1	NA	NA	CASSLGEGTDTQYF	TGCGCCAGCAGCTTGGGGGAGGGCACAGATACGCAGTATTTT
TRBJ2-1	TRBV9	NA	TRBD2	CASSQAGALDDEQFF	TGTGCCAGCAGCCAAGCGGGGGCCTTAGACGATGAGCAGTTCTTC
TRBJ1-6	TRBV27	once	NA	CASSFVQGSSPLHF	TGTGCCAGCAGTTTCGTGCAGGGGAGCTCACCCCTCCACTTT
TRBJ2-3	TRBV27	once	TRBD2	CASSLSVRLAHGLTQYF	TGTGCCAGCAGTTTATCTGTGAGACTAGCACATGGGTTGACGCAGTATTTT
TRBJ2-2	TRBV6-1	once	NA	CASSTGTGELFF	TGTGCCAGCAGTACCGGGACCGGGGAGCTGTTTTTT
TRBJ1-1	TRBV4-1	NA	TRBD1	CASRPGTGTLGAEAFF	TGCGCCAGCAGGCCCGGGACAGGGACCCTAGGTGCTGAAGCTTTCTTT
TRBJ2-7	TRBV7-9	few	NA	CASSLIQTPYEQYF	TGTGCCAGCAGCTTAATACAGACGCCCTACGAGCAGTACTTC
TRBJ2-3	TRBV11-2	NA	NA	CASSARKGFTDTQYF	TGTGCCAGCAGCGCGCGAAAGGGGTTCACAGATACGCAGTATTTT
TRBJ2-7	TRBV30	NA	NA	CAWSPGMDGPYEQYF	TGTGCCTGGAGTCCCGGCATGGACGGGCCCTACGAGCAGTACTTC
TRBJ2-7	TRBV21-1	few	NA	CASSNRIRGPEQYF	TGTGCCAGCAGCAACCGCATCAGGGGTCCCGAGCAGTACTTC
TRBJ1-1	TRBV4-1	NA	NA	CASSLQYAGLVTEAFF	TGCGCCAGCAGCCTCCAATATGCCGGCTTGGTCACTGAAGCTTTCTTT
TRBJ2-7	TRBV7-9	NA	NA	CASSLARSPYEQYF	TGTGCCAGCAGCTTAGCGCGCAGCCCCTACGAGCAGTACTTC
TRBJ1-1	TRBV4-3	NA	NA	CASSQDRMGPWGDFF	TGCGCCAGCAGCCAAGATCGGATGGGTCCCTGGGGGGATTTCTTT
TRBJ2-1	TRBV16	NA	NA	CASSQSGGTSYNEQFF	TGTGCCAGCAGCCAGTCGGGGGGCACTTCCTACAATGAGCAGTTCTTC
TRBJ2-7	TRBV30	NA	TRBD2	CAWSVGRAPHEQYF	TGTGCCTGGAGTGTGGGGAGGGCCCCCCACGAGCAGTACTTC
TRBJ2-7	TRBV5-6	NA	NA	CASSLAYRPYEQYF	TGTGCCAGCAGCTTGGCCTACAGACCCTACGAGCAGTACTTC
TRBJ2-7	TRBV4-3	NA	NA	CASSQEGGPAYEQYF	TGCGCCAGCAGCCAAGAGGGTGGGCCAGCCTACGAGCAGTACTTC
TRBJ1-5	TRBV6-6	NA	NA	CASRPTVYSNQPQHF	TGTGCCAGCAGACCGACGGTCTATAGCAATCAGCCCCAGCATTTT
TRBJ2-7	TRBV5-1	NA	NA	CASSAGTAYEQYF	TGCGCCAGCAGCGCGGGGACGGCCTACGAGCAGTACTTC
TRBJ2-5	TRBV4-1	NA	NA	CASSSLTSSRETQYF	TGCGCCAGCAGCTCCCTGACTTCTAGCAGGGAGACCCAGTACTTC
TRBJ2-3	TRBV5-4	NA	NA	CASRPSPSTDTQYF	TGTGCCAGCAGACCCAGCCCTAGCACAGATACGCAGTATTTT
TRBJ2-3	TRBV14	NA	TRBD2	CASSWSGGRRDTQYF	TGTGCCAGCAGTTGGAGCGGGGGGCGGCGTGATACGCAGTATTTT
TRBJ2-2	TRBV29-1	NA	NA	CSVEGVESRTGELFF	TGCAGCGTTGAGGGGGTCGAGTCAAGAACCGGGGAGCTGTTTTTT
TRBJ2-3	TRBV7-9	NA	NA	CASSLRGLPTDTQYF	TGTGCCAGCAGCTTACGCGGTCTCCCCACAGATACGCAGTATTTT
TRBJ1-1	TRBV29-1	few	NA	CSPVGPNTEAFF	TGCAGCCCCGTTGGACCGAACACTGAAGCTTTCTTT
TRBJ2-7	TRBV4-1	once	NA	CASSQLGEQYF	TGCGCCAGCAGCCAGCTAGGAGAGCAGTACTTC
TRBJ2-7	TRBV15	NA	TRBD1	CATTMDVGTGTYEQYF	TGTGCCACCACAATGGACGTGGGGACAGGAACCTACGAGCAGTACTTC
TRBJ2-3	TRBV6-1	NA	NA	CASRGAGGTDTQYF	TGTGCCAGCAGGGGGGCTGGGGGCACAGATACGCAGTATTTT
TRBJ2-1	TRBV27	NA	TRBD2	CASSWSSGGNEQFF	TGTGCCAGCAGTTGGAGTAGCGGGGGCAATGAGCAGTTCTTC
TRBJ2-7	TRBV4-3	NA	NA	CASSQDIRGYEQYF	TGCGCCAGCAGCCAAGATATCCGGGGATACGAGCAGTACTTC
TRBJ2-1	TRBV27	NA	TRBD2	CASSLLGGTYNEQFF	TGTGCCAGCAGTTTATTGGGGGGGACCTACAATGAGCAGTTCTTC
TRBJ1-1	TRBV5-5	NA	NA	CASSLGHLTEAFF	TGTGCCAGCAGCTTGGGACACCTCACTGAAGCTTTCTTT
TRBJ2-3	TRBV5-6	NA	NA	CASKLGGSTDTQYF	TGTGCCAGCAAGCTTGGCGGGAGCACAGATACGCAGTATTTT
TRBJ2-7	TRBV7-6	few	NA	CASSLALGGTDSYEQYF	TGTGCCAGCAGCTTAGCGCTCGGAGGGACGGACTCCTACGAGCAGTACTTC
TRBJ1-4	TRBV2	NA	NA	CASRVTEPVREKLFF	TGTGCCAGCAGGGTGACAGAGCCTGTGAGGGAAAAACTGTTTTTT
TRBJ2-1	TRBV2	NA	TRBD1	CASSFTGGARNEQFF	TGTGCCAGCAGTTTTACAGGGGGCGCTAGGAATGAGCAGTTCTTC
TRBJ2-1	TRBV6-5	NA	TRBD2	CASSYSGLVLEQFF	TGTGCCAGCAGTTACTCCGGACTAGTCCTTGAGCAGTTCTTC
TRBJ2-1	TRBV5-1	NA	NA	CASSLAIDEQFF	TGCGCCAGCAGCTTGGCCATCGATGAGCAGTTCTTC
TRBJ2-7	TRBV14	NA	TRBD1	CASSQTGVDYEQYF	TGTGCCAGCAGTCAGACAGGGGTGGACTACGAGCAGTACTTC
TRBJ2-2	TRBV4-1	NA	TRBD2	CASSEGTSGGRIGELFF	TGCGCCAGCAGCGAAGGGACTAGCGGGGGGCGGATTGGGGAGCTGTTTTTT
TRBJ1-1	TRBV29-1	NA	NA	CSSRPGGTEAFF	TGCAGCTCGCGACCCGGAGGCACTGAAGCTTTCTTT
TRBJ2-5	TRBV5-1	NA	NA	CASSSPQTRNQETQYF	TGCGCCAGCAGCTCACCGCAAACACGTAACCAAGAGACCCAGTACTTC
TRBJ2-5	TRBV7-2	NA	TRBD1	CASSWWTGDQETQYF	TGTGCCAGCAGCTGGTGGACAGGGGACCAAGAGACCCAGTACTTC
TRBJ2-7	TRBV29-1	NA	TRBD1	CSVETGGKHEQYF	TGCAGCGTTGAGACAGGGGGTAAGCACGAGCAGTACTTC
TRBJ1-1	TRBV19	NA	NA	CASSIARNTEAFF	TGTGCCAGTAGTATAGCCAGGAACACTGAAGCTTTCTTT
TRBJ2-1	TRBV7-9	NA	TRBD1	CASSPTQGAHYNEQFF	TGTGCCAGCAGCCCGACACAGGGGGCGCACTACAATGAGCAGTTCTTC
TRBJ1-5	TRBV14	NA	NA	CASSLQRDQPQHF	TGTGCCAGCAGCCTGCAAAGGGACCAGCCCCAGCATTTT
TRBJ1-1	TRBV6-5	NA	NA	CASSYYSGRTATEAFF	TGTGCCAGCAGTTACTATAGCGGCAGGACGGCCACTGAAGCTTTCTTT
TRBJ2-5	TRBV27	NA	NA	CASNSLADQETQYF	TGTGCCAGTAATTCTTTAGCGGATCAAGAGACCCAGTACTTC